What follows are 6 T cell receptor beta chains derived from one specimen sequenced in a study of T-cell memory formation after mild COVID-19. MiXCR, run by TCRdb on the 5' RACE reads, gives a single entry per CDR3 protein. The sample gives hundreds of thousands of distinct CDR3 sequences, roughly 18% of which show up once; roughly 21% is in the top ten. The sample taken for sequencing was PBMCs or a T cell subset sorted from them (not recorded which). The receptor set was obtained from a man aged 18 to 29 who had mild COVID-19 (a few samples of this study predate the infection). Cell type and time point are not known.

CDR3 loop: CASRLGFSRNGELFF. CDR3 bases: TGTGCCAGCAGATTAGGGTTTTCTCGGAACGGGGAGCTGTTTTTT. This chain uses TRBV7-3 with TRBJ2-2; D is undetermined. The germline V gene has CDR1 SGHTA and CDR2 FQGTGA. The CDR3 loop spans 15 amino acids. V was shortened by 6 bases and J by 7 bases, with 18 bases between the two germline ends.

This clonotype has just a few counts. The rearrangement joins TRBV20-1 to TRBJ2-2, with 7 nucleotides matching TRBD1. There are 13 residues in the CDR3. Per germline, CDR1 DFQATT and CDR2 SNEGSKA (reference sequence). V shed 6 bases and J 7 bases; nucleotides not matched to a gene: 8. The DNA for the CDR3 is TGCAGTGCCGGGGTAGGGGGCGGCGGGGAGCTGTTTTTT. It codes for CSAGVGGGGELFF.

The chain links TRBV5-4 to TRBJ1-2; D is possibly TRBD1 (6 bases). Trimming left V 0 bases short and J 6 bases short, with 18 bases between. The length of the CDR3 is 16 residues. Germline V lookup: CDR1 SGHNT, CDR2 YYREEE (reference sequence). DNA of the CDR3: TGTGCCAGCAGCTTGGTTATTCTCCAGGGGCGGGATGGCTACACCTTC. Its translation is CASSLVILQGRDGYTF.

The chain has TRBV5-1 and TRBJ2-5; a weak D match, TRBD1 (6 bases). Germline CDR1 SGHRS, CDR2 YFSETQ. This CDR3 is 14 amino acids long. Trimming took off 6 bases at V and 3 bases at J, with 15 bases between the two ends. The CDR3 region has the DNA TGCGCCAGCACCCCCAGGGGACCAGAAGAGACCCAGTACTTC. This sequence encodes CASTPRGPEETQYF.

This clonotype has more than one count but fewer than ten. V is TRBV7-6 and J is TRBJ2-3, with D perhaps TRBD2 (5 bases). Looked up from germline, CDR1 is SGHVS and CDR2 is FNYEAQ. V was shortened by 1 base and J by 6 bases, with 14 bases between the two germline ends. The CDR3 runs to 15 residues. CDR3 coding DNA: TGTGCCAGCAGCTTAGGCACGGACTTGGGGGATACGCAGTATTTT. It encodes CASSLGTDLGDTQYF.

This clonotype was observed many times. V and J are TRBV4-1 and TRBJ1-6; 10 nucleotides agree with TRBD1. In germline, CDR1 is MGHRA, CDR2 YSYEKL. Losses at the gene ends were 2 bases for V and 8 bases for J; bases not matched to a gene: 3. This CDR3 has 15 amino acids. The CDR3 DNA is TGCGCCAGCAGCCAAATTGGACAGGGGGATTCACCCCTCCACTTT. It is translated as CASSQIGQGDSPLHF.